Presented here are 13 T cell receptor beta chains from one specimen sequenced in a study of blood T cell repertoires in COVID-19. Measured with immunoSEQ multiplex PCR; TCRdb has only the in-frame clones, and not every one. The table has around 110,000 clones, over 80% seen once. The sequenced sample consisted of PBMCs or T cells enriched from blood (not recorded which). These receptors were obtained from a woman between 25 and 40 years old who had recovered from COVID-19.

CDR3 region: CASSLAPGTRGGYTF. The CDR3 DNA reads as TGCGCCAGCAGCTTGGCTCCCGGGACTCGGGGTGGCTACACCTTC. This sequence joins TRBV5-1 and TRBJ1-2, with TRBD1 as a possible D gene (5 bases). Trimming removed 0 bases at V and 7 bases at J, with 16 bases between. This CDR3 is built from 15 residues. Germline values: CDR1 SGHRS, CDR2 YFSETQ.

This chain joins TRBV30 and TRBJ1-2, with 9 nucleotides matching TRBD1. V dropped 0 bases and J dropped 4; count of bases not matched to a gene: 9. Germline loops: CDR1 GTSNPN, CDR2 SVGIG (reference sequence). The CDR3 sequence is 16 residues long. The CDR3 loop reads CAWSVDPGQGPYGYTF. In nucleotides, the CDR3 is TGTGCCTGGAGTGTAGATCCGGGACAGGGTCCCTATGGCTACACCTTC. The entire variable domain, with the rest obtained from reference TRBV30 and TRBJ1-2, is as follows: SQTIHQWPATLVQPVGSPLSLECTVEGTSNPNLYWYRQAAGRGLQLLFYSVGIGQISSEVPQNLSASRPQDRQFILSSKKLLLSDSGFYLCAWSVDPGQGPYGYTFGSGTRLTVV.

The chain joins TRBV25-1 to TRBJ2-2; D is possibly TRBD2 (6 bases). Deletions cut 6 bases from V and 4 bases from J, with 15 bases between. This CDR3 region has 15 residues. CDR1 and CDR2 from the germline V gene are MGHDK and SYGVNS. CDR3 DNA: TGTGCCAGCAGCGAGGGGCTAGCGAGCACCGGGGAGCTGTTTTTT. Translation: CASSEGLASTGELFF.

J is TRBJ2-1 and V is TRBV9; TRBD2 might be the D (5 bases). The CDR3 has 15 residues. Trimming stripped 0 bases from V and 4 bases from J, with 11 bases between. Germline CDR1 is SGDLS and CDR2 is YYNGEE. This chain's CDR3 is CASSVEGAAYNEQFF. The CDR3 coding sequence is TGTGCCAGCAGCGTAGAGGGAGCGGCGTACAATGAGCAGTTCTTC.

The chain combines TRBV7-2 with TRBJ2-2, with 8 bases fitting TRBD2. CDR3 size: 14 residues. Per germline, CDR1 SGHTA and CDR2 FQGNSA. Trimming removed 3 bases from V and 5 bases from J; junction bases left unmatched: 2. The CDR3 nucleotides read TGTGCCAGCAGCTTTACTAGCGGAACCGGGGAGCTGTTTTTT. This sequence encodes CASSFTSGTGELFF.

This chain uses TRBV11-1 with TRBJ2-3; TRBD2 is a possible D gene (5 bases). Germline CDR1 and CDR2: SGHAT and FQDESV (reference sequence). V shed 5 bases and J shed 6 bases, with 21 bases lying between them. The length of the CDR3 is 16 residues. The CDR3 loop is CASSPRGLAGVDTQYF. DNA for the CDR3: TGTGCCAGCAGCCCCAGAGGGCTAGCCGGAGTGGATACGCAGTATTTT.

The chain carries TRBV9 and TRBJ2-3; D gene uncertain. CDR1 and CDR2 from the germline V gene are SGDLS and YYNGEE. V was clipped by 0 bases and J by 0 bases, with 11 bases between them. This CDR3 has 16 residues. CDR3 nucleotides: TGTGCCAGCAGCGTAGCGGTAGCATCTAGCACAGATACGCAGTATTTT. It specifies CASSVAVASSTDTQYF.

The chain carries TRBV11-2 and TRBJ2-5; a weak D match, TRBD1 (5 bases). Germline CDR1 reads SGHAT; CDR2 reads FQNNGV. The CDR3 is 13 amino acids. Trimming shortened V by 0 bases and J by 7 bases, and 9 bases separated the two germline ends. This chain's CDR3 is CASSLDRAGTQYF. The CDR3, as DNA: TGTGCCAGCAGCTTAGACAGGGCAGGGACCCAGTACTTC.

The gene calls are TRBV5-1 and TRBJ1-1; D might be TRBD1 (6 bases). This CDR3 contains 18 residues. The germline V gene encodes CDR1 SGHRS and CDR2 YFSETQ. V lost 5 bases to trimming and J lost 3 bases, with 26 bases between them. The CDR3 DNA follows: TGCGCCAGCAGGAGAATCAAGGTTCGGGGGGGCGGTGACACTGAAGCTTTCTTT. It codes for CASRRIKVRGGGDTEAFF.

This clone was observed a few times. This rearrangement joins TRBV7-8 to TRBJ2-1; the D gene is possibly TRBD1 (5 bases). Germline V gene data show CDR1 as SGHVS and CDR2 as FQNEAQ. This CDR3 is built from 14 residues. V was shortened by 5 bases and J by 5 bases, with 13 bases between the two germline ends. CDR3 in amino acids: CASSTQTVNNEQFF. The CDR3 coding sequence is TGTGCCAGCAGCACTCAGACAGTTAACAATGAGCAGTTCTTC.

The V and J genes are TRBV7-6 and TRBJ2-3; possible D gene TRBD2, 6 bases. The CDR3 loop spans 17 amino acids. Germline lookup yields CDR1 SGHVS and CDR2 FNYEAQ. Between the trimmed V and J ends, which lost 5 bases and 2 bases, there was a span of 20 bases. In nucleotides, the CDR3 is TGTGCCAGCAGCCAGGGCGGGGCCCTCTACTACACAGATACGCAGTATTTT. Its protein is CASSQGGALYYTDTQYF.

The chain carries TRBV9 and TRBJ2-2; 14 bases match TRBD2. The CDR3 has 18 residues. The trim removed 0 bases at V and 7 bases at J, leaving 8 bases unmatched. Germline loops: CDR1 SGDLS, CDR2 YYNGEE. CDR3 DNA sequence: TGTGCCAGCAGCGTAGCTACGGGACTAGCGGGAGTGGACGGGGAGCTGTTTTTT. This sequence encodes CASSVATGLAGVDGELFF.

As for this clone: The same CDR3 is also encoded by other DNA sequences in this sample. The chain is built from TRBV5-1 and TRBJ2-1; maybe TRBD2 (6 bases). Looked up from germline, CDR1 is SGHRS and CDR2 is YFSETQ. Trimming took off 0 bases at V and 4 bases at J, with 11 bases between the two ends. The CDR3 covers 15 residues. This CDR3 reads CASSLEGLEYNEQFF. The DNA of the CDR3 is TGCGCCAGCAGCTTGGAGGGACTGGAATACAATGAGCAGTTCTTC.